The subject of this entry is one T cell receptor beta chain. This clone was detected ten times or more. This receptor's antigen is unknown. Base qualities are not provided; no much larger clone lies one nucleotide away. This sample was included in a study of blood T cell repertoires in COVID-19 (TCRdb year 2020). For the wider study: Samples covering the acute and convalescent phases of COVID-19 were provided by collaborators in the United States, Italy and Spain. Where HLA class I and class II types were available, the types were taken from metadata supplied by the sample provider, not from assay-based typing. Nearly every sample came with metadata listing a de-identified subject ID, COVID-19 status, age in years and sex. The prospective study material was composed of cDNA or gDNA derived from T cells, B-cell-depleted T cells, or PBMCs. The dataset comprised deeply sampled blood TCRbeta repertoires from subjects exposed to, actively infected with, or recovered from COVID-19. Samples were obtained from the ongoing ImmuneRACE study (first 160 participants) and from about 1,300 subjects provided by 6 global collaborators. The repertoires were released in a freely available public database intended as a resource for research on the immune response to SARS-CoV-2. What the work shows at the level of the full study, not this receptor alone: The amount of clinical and demographic metadata varied by source and participant and was provided uncurated.

TCRbeta CDR3 regions were amplified from genomic DNA using the immunoSEQ Assay, a bias-controlled multiplex PCR. Per the original workflow: The number of nucleated cells in each sample was estimated by amplification of reference gene primers within the assay. Sequence reads were collapsed and filtered to measure the absolute abundance of every unique TCRbeta CDR3 rearrangement. For each sample, productive Simpson clonality was calculated by taking the square root of Simpson's diversity index across productive rearrangements. Imported from immuneACCESS, the table was reduced by TCRdb to in-frame sequences with V and J called. These copies leave out some clones; in studies compared against another copy, an unresolved V gene accounts for under half, and the cause of the remainder is not known. Clonal size and the V and J genes are those of that table, whereas D and trimming came from the DNA. The table for this sample lists about 480,000 clones; roughly 90% of them were counted only once. Of the sample, approximately 1.8% is held by the ten largest clones.

Enrolling through a virtual design, the prospective study's participants ranged in age from roughly 18 to 90 years and lived across roughly 24 United States geographic areas. In the prospective study, participants were assigned to cohorts based on the clinical history participants reported in a screening survey and a study questionnaire. Recovered participants in ImmuneRACE Cohort 3 were defined by two consecutive negative NP/OP PCR tests, clearance by a healthcare professional, or resolution of symptoms. In the prospective study, mobile phlebotomists collected whole blood, serum and a nasopharyngeal or oropharyngeal swab from each participant. Over an approximately 2-month period, participants in the prospective study had the option of providing additional blood draws and questionnaires. Before DNA extraction, blood samples from the prospective study were shipped at room temperature or frozen.

Trimming removed 5 bases from V and 4 bases from J, leaving 12 bases between the germline ends. From the cysteine through the phenylalanine, the CDR3 covers 14 amino acids. Solely the CDR3 DNA is kept, with 42 bases framed from the first base. The germline V gene provides CDR1 SGHAT and CDR2 FQNNGV. Sequenced material: PBMCs or T cells enriched from blood (not recorded which). This sequence was found in a woman aged 40 to 50 who had recovered from COVID-19. The chain uses TRBV11-2 and TRBJ1-5, with the D segment identity uncertain. The DNA sequence follows: TGTGCCAGCAGCCCCACAGTATCAAATCAGCCCCAGCATTTT. This gives the protein CASSPTVSNQPQHF.